This T cell receptor beta chain was documented in a study of neurological immune-mediated disorders. In the study overall: Multiple sclerosis patients numbered 34, with around 31 relapsing-remitting and 3 secondary progressive.

It was from 2 million PBMCs stored at -80 C that the unsorted libraries were obtained. Study results and caveats: With the multiple sclerosis repertoire cluster, none of the clinical or MRI features showed an association.

V was pared by 4 bases and J by 5 bases, with 2 bases of the junction left unmatched. From germline, CDR1 is MNHNY and CDR2 SVGAGI (reference sequence). CDR3 length: 13 residues. This clonotype was recorded many times. The target antigen is unknown. 5'RACE employing 10-nucleotide random UMIs yielded the cDNA. Each CDR3 protein gets one entry after TCRdb re-called the 5' RACE reads with MiXCR. The table records more than 75,000 distinct CDR3 sequences, around 3.6% of them present only once. This chain uses TRBV6-6 with TRBJ2-1; TRBD1 aligns across 7 bases. The sample comprised PBMCs. The receptor comes from a woman in her forties or fifties with multiple sclerosis. The CDR3: CASSWGQNNEQFF. In DNA, the CDR3 is TGTGCCAGCAGTTGGGGACAGAACAATGAGCAGTTCTTC.